This TCR beta chain comes out of a study of T-cell reconstitution after alpha-beta-depleted transplantation in children. Study-level points and caveats: Expanded graft clones, several hundred of them, were reportedly the source of alpha-beta T cells about two months after transplant. There were some patients whose high TCRbeta diversity at day 60 came from surviving recipient T cells and thymic progenitors. Hyperexpanded clones declined; after one year, newly produced T cells mostly supplied diversity.

CDR3 length: 11 residues. Germline V gives CDR1 DFQATT, CDR2 SNEGSKA (reference sequence). V was clipped by 6 bases and J by 4 bases, with 7 bases between them. The table lists this clonotype with a few counts. Its cognate antigen is unknown. The library targeted TCRbeta and was prepared with unique molecular identifiers. TCRdb called the PCR reads again in MiXCR, with one record for every CDR3 protein. The table includes under 400,000 distinct CDR3 sequences, 23% detected once. The sequencing here drew on PBMCs, mostly from graft donor cells, taken 180 days after TCRalphabeta/CD19-depleted stem cell transplant. The chain uses TRBV20-1 and TRBJ1-5; D not resolved. This clonotype was obtained from a male patient aged 5 to 17 who had a stem cell transplant for acute lymphoblastic leukemia, so the T cells may come from the graft donor. The CDR3 sequence is CSARRNQPQHF. The CDR3 DNA reads TGCAGTGCACGTCGAAATCAGCCCCAGCATTTT.